This TCR beta chain was sequenced for a study of T cell repertoires and HLA-DP antigens. Regarding the study as a whole: Previously undetected clones averaged roughly 40% and 52% against the two alleles respectively.

This table comes from immunoSEQ multiplex PCR, and its TCRdb copy is limited to in-frame clones, with some not included. The sample gives over 60,000 clones, around 80% of which show up once; 1.5% to 2% is in the top ten. The CDR3 extends over 15 amino acids. V was trimmed by 1 base and J by 0 bases, leaving 9 bases between them. CDR1 and CDR2 from the germline V gene are LNHDA and SQIVND (reference sequence). On this clone itself: Its specificity is not known.

This clonotype originated in a man in his 60s in good health and CMV-seronegative. The sequenced sample consisted of CD4+ T cells from PBMCs. This chain uses TRBV19 with TRBJ2-5, with D unclear. The CDR3 is CASSIAPQHQETQYF. Here the CDR3 DNA reads TGTGCCAGTAGTATAGCTCCCCAGCACCAAGAGACCCAGTACTTC.